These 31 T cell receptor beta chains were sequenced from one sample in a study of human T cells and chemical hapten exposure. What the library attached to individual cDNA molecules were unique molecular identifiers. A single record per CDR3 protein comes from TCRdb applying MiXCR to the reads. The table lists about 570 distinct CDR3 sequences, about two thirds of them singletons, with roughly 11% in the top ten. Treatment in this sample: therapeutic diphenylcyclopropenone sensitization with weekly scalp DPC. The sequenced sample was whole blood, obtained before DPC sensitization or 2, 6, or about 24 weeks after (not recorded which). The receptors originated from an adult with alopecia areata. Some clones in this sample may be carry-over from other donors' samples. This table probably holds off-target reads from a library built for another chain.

For the CDR3, the DNA is TGTGCCAGCAGCCTAACAGATGGGCCATCCAACATTCAGTACTTC. Translation: CASSLTDGPSNIQYF. J is TRBJ2-4 and V is TRBV7-8; no clear D gene. V lost 5 bases to trimming and J lost 7 bases, with 18 bases between them. This CDR3 contains 15 residues. Germline loops: CDR1 SGHVS, CDR2 FQNEAQ.

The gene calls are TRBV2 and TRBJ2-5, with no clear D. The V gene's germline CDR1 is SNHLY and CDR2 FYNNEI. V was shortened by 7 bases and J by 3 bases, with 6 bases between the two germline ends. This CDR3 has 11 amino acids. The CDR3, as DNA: TGTGCCAGCAAGTACAAAGAGACCCAGTACTTC. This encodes CASKYKETQYF.

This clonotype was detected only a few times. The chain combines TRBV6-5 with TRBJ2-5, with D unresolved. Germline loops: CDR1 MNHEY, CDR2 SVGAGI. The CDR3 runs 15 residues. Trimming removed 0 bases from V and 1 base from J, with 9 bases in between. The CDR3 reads CASSYSTLGQETQYF. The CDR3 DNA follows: TGTGCCAGCAGTTACTCGACATTAGGCCAAGAGACCCAGTACTTC.

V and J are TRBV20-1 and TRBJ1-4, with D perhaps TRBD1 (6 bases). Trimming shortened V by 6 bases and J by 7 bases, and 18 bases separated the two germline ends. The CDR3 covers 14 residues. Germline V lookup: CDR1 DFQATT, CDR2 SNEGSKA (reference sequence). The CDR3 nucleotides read TGCAGTGCCGGAGAGGGGGGGGCGTTTGAAAAACTGTTTTTT. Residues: CSAGEGGAFEKLFF.

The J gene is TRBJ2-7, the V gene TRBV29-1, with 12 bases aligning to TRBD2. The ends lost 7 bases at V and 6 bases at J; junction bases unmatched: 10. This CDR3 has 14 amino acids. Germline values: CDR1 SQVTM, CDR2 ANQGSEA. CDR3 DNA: TGCAGCGGAAGAACTAGCGGGAGGCTGTCCGAGCAGTACTTC. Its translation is CSGRTSGRLSEQYF.

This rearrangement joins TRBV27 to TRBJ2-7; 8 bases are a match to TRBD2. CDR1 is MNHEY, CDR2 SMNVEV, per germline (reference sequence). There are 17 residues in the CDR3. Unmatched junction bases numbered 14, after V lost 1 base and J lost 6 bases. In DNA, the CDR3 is TGTGCCAGCAGTTTATGGCGGGAGGCCGATTGCCGTTGCGAGCAGTACTTC. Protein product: CASSLWREADCRCEQYF.

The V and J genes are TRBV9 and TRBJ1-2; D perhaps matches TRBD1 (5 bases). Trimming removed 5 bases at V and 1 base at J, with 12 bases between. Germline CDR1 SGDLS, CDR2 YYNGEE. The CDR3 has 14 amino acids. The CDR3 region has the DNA TGTGCCAGCAGGCCCGGACAATTTAACTATGGCTACACCTTC. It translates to CASRPGQFNYGYTF.

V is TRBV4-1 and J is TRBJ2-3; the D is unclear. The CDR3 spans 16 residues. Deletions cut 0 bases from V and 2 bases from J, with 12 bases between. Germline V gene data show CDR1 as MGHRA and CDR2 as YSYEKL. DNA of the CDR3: TGCGCCAGCAGCCAAGATGCCAGAATCTCCACAGATACGCAGTATTTT. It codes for CASSQDARISTDTQYF.

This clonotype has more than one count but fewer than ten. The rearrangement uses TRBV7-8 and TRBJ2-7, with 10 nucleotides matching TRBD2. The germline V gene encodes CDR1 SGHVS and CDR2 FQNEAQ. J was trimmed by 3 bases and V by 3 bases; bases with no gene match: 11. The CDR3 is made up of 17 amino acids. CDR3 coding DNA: TGTGCCAGCAGCTTCGTCTCTAGCGGGAGTACGTTCTACGAGCAGTACTTC. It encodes CASSFVSSGSTFYEQYF.

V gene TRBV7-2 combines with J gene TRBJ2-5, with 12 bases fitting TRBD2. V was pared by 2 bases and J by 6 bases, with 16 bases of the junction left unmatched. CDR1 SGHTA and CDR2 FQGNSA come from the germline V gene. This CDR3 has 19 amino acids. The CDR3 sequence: CASSLLARETSGSAKTQYF. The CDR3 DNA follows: TGTGCCAGCAGCTTACTCGCCCGGGAGACTAGCGGGAGCGCGAAGACCCAGTACTTC.

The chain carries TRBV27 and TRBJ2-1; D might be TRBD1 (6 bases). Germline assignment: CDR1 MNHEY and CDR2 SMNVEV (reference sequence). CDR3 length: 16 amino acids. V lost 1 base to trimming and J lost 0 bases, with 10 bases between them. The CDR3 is CASSLYQGSSYNEQFF. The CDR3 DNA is TGTGCCAGCAGTTTATATCAGGGGAGCTCCTACAATGAGCAGTTCTTC.

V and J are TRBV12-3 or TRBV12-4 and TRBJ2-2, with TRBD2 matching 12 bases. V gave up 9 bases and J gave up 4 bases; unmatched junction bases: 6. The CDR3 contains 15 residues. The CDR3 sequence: CASSSGRAITGELFF. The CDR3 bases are TGTGCCAGTTCTAGCGGGAGGGCCATCACCGGGGAGCTGTTTTTT.

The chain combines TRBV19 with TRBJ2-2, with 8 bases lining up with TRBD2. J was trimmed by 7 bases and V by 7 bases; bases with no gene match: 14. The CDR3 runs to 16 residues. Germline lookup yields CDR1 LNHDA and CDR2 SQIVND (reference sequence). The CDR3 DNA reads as TGTGCCAGTATCCAGTTTGGCGGGAGGAAGGGCGGGGAGCTGTTTTTT. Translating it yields CASIQFGGRKGGELFF.

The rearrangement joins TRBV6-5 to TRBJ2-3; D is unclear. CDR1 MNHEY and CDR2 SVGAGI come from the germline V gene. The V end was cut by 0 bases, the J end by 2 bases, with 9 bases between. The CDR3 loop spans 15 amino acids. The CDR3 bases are TGTGCCAGCAGTTACTCGATCTATCTCACAGATACGCAGTATTTT. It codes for CASSYSIYLTDTQYF.

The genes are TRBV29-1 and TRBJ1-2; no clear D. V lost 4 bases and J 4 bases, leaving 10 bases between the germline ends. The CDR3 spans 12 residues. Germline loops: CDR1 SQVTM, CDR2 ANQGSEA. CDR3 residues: CSVAVAVYGYTF. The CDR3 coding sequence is TGCAGCGTTGCTGTTGCGGTCTATGGCTACACCTTC.

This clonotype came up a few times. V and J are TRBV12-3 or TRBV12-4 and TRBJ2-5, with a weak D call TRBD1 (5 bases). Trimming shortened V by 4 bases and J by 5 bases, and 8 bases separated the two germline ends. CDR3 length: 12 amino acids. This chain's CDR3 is CASSSQVETQYF. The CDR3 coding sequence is TGTGCCAGCAGTTCACAGGTGGAGACCCAGTACTTC.

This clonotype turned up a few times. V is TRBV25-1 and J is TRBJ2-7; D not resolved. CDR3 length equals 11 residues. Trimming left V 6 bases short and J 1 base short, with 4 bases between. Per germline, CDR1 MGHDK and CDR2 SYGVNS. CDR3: CASRTSYEQYF. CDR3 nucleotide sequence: TGTGCCAGCAGGACTTCCTACGAGCAGTACTTC.

CDR3 nucleotide sequence: TGTGCCTGGAGCATGGGGGGGATTACAAACATTCAGTACTTC. Protein product: CAWSMGGITNIQYF. The chain joins TRBV30 to TRBJ2-4; 7 bases are a match to TRBD2. The germline V gene encodes CDR1 GTSNPN and CDR2 SVGIG (reference sequence). J gave up 6 bases and V 3 bases, and 8 bases lay outside the gene matches. This CDR3 comprises 14 residues.

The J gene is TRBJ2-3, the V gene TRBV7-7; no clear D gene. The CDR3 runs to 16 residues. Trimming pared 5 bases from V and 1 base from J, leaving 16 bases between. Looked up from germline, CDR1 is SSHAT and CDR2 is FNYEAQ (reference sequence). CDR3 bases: TGTGCCAGCAGCAGCAGCCCTTCTCCGGGCACAGATACGCAGTATTTT. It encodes CASSSSPSPGTDTQYF.

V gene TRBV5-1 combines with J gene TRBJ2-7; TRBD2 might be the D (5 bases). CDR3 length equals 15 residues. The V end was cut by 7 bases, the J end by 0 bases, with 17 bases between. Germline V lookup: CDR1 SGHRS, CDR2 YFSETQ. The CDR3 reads CASAPLVGSSYEQYF. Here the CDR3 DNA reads TGCGCCAGCGCCCCTTTGGTAGGGAGCTCCTACGAGCAGTACTTC. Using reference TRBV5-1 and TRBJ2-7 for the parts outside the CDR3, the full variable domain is KAGVTQTPRYLIKTRGQQVTLSCSPISGHRSVSWYQQTPGQGLQFLFEYFSETQRNKGNFPGRFSGRQFSNSRSEMNVSTLELGDSALYLCASAPLVGSSYEQYFGPGTRLTVT.

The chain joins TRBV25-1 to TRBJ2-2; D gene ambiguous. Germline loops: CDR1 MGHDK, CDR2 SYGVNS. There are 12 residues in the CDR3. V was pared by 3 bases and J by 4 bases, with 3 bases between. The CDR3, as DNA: TGTGCCAGCAGTGACGCCACCGGGGAGCTGTTTTTT. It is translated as CASSDATGELFF.

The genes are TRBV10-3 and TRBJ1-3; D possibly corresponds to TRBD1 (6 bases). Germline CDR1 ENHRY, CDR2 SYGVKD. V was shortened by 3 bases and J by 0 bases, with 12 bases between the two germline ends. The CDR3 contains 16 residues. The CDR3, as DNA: TGTGCCATCAGTGACCAGGGGCTCGCCTCTGGAAACACCATATATTTT. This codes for CAISDQGLASGNTIYF.

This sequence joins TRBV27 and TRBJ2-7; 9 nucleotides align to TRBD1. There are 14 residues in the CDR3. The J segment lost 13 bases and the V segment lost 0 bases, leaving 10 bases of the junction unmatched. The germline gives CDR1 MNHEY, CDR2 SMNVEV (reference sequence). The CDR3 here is CASSLSPQGAKYYF. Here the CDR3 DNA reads TGTGCCAGCAGTTTATCCCCACAGGGGGCTAAGTATTACTTC.

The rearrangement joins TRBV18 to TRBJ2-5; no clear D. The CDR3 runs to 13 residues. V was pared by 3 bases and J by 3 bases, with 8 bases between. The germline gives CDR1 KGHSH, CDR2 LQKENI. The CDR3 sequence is CASSPITKETQYF. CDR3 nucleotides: TGTGCCAGCTCACCTATCACTAAAGAGACCCAGTACTTC.

As DNA, the CDR3 is TGCAGTGCTAGGACGGGGTCCACTAACTATGGCTACACCTTC. This encodes CSARTGSTNYGYTF. The genes are TRBV20-1 and TRBJ1-2; D gene ambiguous. Germline loops: CDR1 DFQATT, CDR2 SNEGSKA (reference sequence). The CDR3 is made up of 14 amino acids. Trimming took 3 bases from V and 0 from J, leaving 11 bases between them.

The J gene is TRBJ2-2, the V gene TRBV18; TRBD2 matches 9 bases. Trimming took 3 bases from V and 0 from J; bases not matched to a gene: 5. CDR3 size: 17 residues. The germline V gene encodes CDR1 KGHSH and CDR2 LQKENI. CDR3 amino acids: CASSPLAGLTNTGELFF. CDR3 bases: TGTGCCAGCTCACCCCTAGCGGGATTGACGAACACCGGGGAGCTGTTTTTT.

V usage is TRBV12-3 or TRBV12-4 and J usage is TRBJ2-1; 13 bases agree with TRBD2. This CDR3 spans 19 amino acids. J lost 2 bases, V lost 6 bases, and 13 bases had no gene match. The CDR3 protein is CASSLRPGLAGTTYNEQFF. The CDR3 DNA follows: TGTGCCAGCAGCCTGCGCCCGGGACTAGCGGGGACAACCTACAATGAGCAGTTCTTC.

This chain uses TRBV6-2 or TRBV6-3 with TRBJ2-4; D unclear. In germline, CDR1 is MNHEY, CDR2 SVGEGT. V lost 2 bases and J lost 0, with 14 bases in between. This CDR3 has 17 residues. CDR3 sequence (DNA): TGTGCCAGCAGTTACAGTTTCGACAAAGTAGCCAAAAACATTCAGTACTTC. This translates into CASSYSFDKVAKNIQYF.

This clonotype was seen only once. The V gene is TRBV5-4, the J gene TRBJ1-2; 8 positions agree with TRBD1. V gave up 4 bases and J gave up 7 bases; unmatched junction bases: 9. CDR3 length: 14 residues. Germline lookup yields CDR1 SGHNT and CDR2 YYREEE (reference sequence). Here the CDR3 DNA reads TGTGCCAGCAGCCCCGGAAGGACAGGGTCTGGCTACACCTTC. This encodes CASSPGRTGSGYTF. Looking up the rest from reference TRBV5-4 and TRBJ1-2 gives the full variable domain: ETGVTQSPTHLIKTRGQQVTLRCSSQSGHNTVSWYQQALGQGPQFIFQYYREEENGRGNFPPRFSGLQFPNYSSELNVNALELDDSALYLCASSPGRTGSGYTFGSGTRLTVV.

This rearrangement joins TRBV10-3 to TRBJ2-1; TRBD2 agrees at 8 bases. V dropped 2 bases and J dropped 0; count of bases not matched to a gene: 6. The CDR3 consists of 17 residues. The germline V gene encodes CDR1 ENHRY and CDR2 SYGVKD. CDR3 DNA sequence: TGTGCCATCAGTGAGCGGATAGCGGGATTCTCCTACAATGAGCAGTTCTTC. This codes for CAISERIAGFSYNEQFF.

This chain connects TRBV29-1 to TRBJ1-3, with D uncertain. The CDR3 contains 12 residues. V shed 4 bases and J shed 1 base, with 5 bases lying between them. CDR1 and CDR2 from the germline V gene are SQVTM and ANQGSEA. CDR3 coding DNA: TGCAGCGTTGGAGGGTCTGGAAACACCATATATTTT. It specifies CSVGGSGNTIYF.